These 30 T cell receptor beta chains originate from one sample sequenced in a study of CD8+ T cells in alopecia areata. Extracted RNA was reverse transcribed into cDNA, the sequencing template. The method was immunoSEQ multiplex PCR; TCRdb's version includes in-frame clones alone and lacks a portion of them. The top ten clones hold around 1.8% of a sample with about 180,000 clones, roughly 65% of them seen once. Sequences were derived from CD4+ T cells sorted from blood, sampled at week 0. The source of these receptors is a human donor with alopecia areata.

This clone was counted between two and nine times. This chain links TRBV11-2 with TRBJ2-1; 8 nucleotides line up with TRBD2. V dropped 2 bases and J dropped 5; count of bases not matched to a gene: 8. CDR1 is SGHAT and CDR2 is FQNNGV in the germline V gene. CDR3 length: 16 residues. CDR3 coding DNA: TGTGCCAGCAGCTTACTCCACCGGGGGGGCCACAATGAGCAGTTCTTC. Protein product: CASSLLHRGGHNEQFF.

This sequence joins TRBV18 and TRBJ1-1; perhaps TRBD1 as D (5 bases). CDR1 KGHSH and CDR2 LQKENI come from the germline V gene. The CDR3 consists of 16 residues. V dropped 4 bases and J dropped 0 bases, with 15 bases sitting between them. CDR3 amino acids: CASSLRDQGLNTEAFF. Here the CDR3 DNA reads TGTGCCAGCTCACTACGTGATCAGGGATTGAACACTGAAGCTTTCTTT. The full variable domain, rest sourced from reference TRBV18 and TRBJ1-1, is NAGVMQNPRHLVRRRGQEARLRCSPMKGHSHVYWYRQLPEEGLKFMVYLQKENIIDESGMPKERFSAEFPKEGPSILRIQQVVRGDSAAYFCASSLRDQGLNTEAFFGQGTRLTVV.

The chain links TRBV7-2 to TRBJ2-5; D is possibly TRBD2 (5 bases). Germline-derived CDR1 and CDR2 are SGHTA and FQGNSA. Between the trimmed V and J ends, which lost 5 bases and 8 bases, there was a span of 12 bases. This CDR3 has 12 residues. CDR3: CASSPPTSTQYF. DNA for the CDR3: TGTGCCAGCAGCCCTCCCACTAGTACCCAGTACTTC.

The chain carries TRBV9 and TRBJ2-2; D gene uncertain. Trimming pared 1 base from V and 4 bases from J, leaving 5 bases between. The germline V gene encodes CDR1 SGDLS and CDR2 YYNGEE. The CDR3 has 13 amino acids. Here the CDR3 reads CASSVRPTGELFF. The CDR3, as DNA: TGTGCCAGCAGCGTAAGACCCACCGGGGAGCTGTTTTTT.

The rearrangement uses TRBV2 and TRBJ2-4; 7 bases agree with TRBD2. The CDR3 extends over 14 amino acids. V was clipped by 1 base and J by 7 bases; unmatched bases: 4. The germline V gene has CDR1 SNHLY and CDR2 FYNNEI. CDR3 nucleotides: TGTGCCAGCAGTGAAGGGTGGCGGGGGAACATTCAGTACTTC. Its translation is CASSEGWRGNIQYF.

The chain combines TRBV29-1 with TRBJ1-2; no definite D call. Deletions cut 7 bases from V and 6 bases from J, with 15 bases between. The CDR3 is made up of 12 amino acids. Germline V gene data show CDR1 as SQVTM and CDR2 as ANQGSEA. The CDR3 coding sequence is TGCAGCGCCGGGAGGCAGGTGAATGGCTACACCTTC. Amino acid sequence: CSAGRQVNGYTF.

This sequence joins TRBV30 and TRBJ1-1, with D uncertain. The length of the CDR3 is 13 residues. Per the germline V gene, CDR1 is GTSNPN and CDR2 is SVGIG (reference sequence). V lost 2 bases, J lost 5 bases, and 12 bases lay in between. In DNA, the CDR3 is TGTGCCTGGAGTTCGCAACCCCGGACTGAAGCTTTCTTT. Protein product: CAWSSQPRTEAFF.

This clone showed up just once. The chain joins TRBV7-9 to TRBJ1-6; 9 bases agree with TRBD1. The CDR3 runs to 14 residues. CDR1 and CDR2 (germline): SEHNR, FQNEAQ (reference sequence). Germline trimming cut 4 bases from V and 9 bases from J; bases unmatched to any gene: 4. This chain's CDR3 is CASSSDRGSSPLHF. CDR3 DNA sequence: TGTGCCAGCAGCTCGGACAGGGGTTCTTCACCCCTCCACTTT.

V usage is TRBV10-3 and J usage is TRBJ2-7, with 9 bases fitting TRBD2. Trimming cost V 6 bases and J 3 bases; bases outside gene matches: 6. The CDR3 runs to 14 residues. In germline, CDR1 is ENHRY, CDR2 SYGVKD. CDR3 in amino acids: CAISPSGDDYEQYF. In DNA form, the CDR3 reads TGTGCCATCAGCCCTAGCGGGGACGACTACGAGCAGTACTTC.

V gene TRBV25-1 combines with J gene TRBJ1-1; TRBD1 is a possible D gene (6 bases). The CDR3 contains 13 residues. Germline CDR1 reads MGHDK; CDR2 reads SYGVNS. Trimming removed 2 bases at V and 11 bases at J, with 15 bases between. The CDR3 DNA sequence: TGTGCCAGCAGTGAAGTTAGGGGGTTTCGGGCTTTCTTT. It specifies CASSEVRGFRAFF.

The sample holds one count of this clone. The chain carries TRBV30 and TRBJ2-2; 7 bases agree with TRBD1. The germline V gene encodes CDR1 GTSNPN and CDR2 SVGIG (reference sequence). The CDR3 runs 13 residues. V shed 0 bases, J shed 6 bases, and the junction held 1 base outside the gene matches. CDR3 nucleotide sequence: TGTGCCTGGAGTGTTGGGACAGCCGGGGAGCTGTTTTTT. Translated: CAWSVGTAGELFF.

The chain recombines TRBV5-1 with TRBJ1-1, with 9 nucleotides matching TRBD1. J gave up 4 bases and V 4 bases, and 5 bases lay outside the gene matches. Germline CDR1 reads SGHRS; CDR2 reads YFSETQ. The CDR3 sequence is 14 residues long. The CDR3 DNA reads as TGCGCCAGCAGCCCGGGACAGGGAGCCACTGAAGCTTTCTTT. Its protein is CASSPGQGATEAFF.

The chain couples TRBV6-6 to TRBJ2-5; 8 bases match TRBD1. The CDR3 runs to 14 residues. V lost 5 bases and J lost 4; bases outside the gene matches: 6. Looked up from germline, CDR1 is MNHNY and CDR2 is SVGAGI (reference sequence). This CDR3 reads CASSRPGGTETQYF. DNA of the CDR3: TGTGCCAGCAGTCGCCCAGGGGGCACAGAGACCCAGTACTTC.

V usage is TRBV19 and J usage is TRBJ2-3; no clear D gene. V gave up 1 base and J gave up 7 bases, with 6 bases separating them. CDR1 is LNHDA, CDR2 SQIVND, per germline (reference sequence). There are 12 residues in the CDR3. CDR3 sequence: CASSIVGNTQYF. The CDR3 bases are TGTGCCAGTAGTATAGTCGGCAATACGCAGTATTTT.

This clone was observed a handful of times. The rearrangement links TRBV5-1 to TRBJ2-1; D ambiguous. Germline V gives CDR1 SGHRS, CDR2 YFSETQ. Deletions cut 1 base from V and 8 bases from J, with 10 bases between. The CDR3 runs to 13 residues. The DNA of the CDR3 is TGCGCCAGCAGCTTGCGCACCCCCGATGAGCAGTTCTTC. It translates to CASSLRTPDEQFF.

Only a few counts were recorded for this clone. CDR3 sequence reads: CSVTGVLTYEQYF. The CDR3 coding sequence is TGCAGCGTGACAGGCGTGTTAACCTACGAGCAGTACTTC. The chain uses TRBV29-1 and TRBJ2-7; TRBD1 might be the D (6 bases). CDR1 and CDR2 from the germline V gene are SQVTM and ANQGSEA. CDR3 size: 13 residues. Trimming cost V 6 bases and J 2 bases, with 14 bases left between them.

The CDR3 sequence is CASRGSGLAKYTDTQYF. CDR3 coding DNA: TGTGCCAGCCGTGGCTCAGGACTAGCGAAATACACAGATACGCAGTATTTT. The chain joins TRBV7-2 to TRBJ2-3; TRBD2 matches at 9 bases. Trimming at V came to 8 bases and at J to 2 bases, leaving 14 bases not matched to a gene. The CDR3 has 17 residues. From germline, CDR1 is SGHTA and CDR2 FQGNSA.

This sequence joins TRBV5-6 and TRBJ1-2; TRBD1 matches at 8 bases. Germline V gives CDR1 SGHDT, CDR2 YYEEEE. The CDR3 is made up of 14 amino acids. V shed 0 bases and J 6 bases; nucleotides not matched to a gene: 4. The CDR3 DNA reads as TGTGCCAGCAGCTTGGGACAGGGGAGCGATGGCTACACCTTC. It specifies CASSLGQGSDGYTF.

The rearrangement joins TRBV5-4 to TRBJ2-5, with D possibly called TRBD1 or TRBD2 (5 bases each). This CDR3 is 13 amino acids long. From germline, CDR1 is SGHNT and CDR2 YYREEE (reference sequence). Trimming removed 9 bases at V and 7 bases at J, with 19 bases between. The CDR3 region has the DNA TGTGCCACCGGGTTCCCGGGGACCGTGACCCAGTACTTC. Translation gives CATGFPGTVTQYF. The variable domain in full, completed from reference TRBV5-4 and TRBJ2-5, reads ETGVTQSPTHLIKTRGQQVTLRCSSQSGHNTVSWYQQALGQGPQFIFQYYREEENGRGNFPPRFSGLQFPNYSSELNVNALELDDSALYLCATGFPGTVTQYFGPGTRLLVL.

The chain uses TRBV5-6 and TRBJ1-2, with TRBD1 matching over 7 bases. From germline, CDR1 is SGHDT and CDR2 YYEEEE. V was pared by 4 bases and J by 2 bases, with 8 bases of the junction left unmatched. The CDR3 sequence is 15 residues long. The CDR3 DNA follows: TGTGCCAGCAGCACCAGACAGGGAAGGAACTATGGCTACACCTTC. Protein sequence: CASSTRQGRNYGYTF. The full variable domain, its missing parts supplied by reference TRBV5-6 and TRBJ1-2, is DAGVTQSPTHLIKTRGQQVTLRCSPKSGHDTVSWYQQALGQGPQFIFQYYEEEERQRGNFPDRFSGHQFPNYSSELNVNALLLGDSALYLCASSTRQGRNYGYTFGSGTRLTVV.

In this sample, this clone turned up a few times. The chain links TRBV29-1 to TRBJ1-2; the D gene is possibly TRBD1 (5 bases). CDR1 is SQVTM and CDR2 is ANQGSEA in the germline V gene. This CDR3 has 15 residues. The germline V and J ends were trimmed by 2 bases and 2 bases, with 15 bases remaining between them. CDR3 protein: CSVELQDRANYGYTF. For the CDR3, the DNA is TGCAGCGTTGAACTGCAAGACAGAGCCAACTATGGCTACACCTTC.

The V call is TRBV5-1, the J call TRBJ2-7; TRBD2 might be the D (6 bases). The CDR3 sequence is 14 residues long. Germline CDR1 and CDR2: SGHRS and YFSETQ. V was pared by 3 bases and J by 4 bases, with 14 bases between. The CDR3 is CASSSSWGTYEQYF. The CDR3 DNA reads TGCGCCAGCAGCTCGTCTTGGGGGACTTACGAGCAGTACTTC. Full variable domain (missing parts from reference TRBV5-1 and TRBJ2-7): KAGVTQTPRYLIKTRGQQVTLSCSPISGHRSVSWYQQTPGQGLQFLFEYFSETQRNKGNFPGRFSGRQFSNSRSEMNVSTLELGDSALYLCASSSSWGTYEQYFGPGTRLTVT.

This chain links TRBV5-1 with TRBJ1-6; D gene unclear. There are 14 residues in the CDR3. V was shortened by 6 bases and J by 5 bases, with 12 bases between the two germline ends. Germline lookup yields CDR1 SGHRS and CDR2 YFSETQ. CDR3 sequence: CASNAVGNNSPLHF. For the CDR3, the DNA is TGCGCCAGCAACGCGGTTGGAAATAATTCACCCCTCCACTTT.

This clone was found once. The CDR3 protein is CAWSPTWRNTEAFF. The CDR3 nucleotides are TGTGCCTGGAGTCCCACCTGGCGGAACACTGAAGCTTTCTTT. The chain combines TRBV30 with TRBJ1-1; D uncertain. V lost 2 bases to trimming and J lost 1 base, with 11 bases between them. Germline V gene lookup returns CDR1 GTSNPN and CDR2 SVGIG (reference sequence). This CDR3 has 14 amino acids. Filled out from reference TRBV30 and TRBJ1-1, the complete variable domain reads SQTIHQWPATLVQPVGSPLSLECTVEGTSNPNLYWYRQAAGRGLQLLFYSVGIGQISSEVPQNLSASRPQDRQFILSSKKLLLSDSGFYLCAWSPTWRNTEAFFGQGTRLTVV.

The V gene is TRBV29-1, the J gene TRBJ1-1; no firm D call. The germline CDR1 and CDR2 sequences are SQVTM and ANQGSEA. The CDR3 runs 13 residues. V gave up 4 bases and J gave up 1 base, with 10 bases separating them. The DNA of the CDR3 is TGCAGCGTTGGTGGCGGCGGGAACACTGAAGCTTTCTTT. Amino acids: CSVGGGGNTEAFF.

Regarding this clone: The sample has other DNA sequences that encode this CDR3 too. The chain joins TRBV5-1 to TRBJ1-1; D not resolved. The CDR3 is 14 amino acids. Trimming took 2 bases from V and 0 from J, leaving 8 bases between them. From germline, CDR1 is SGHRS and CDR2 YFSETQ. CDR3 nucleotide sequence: TGCGCCAGCAGCTTATCGACGGTGAACACTGAAGCTTTCTTT. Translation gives CASSLSTVNTEAFF.

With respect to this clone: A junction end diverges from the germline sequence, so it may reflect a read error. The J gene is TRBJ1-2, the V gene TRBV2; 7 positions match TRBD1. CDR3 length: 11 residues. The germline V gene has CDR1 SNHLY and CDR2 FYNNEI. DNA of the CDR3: TGTGCCAGCAGTGAGTTTCGGGACAGCCTATTC. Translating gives CASSEFRDSLF.

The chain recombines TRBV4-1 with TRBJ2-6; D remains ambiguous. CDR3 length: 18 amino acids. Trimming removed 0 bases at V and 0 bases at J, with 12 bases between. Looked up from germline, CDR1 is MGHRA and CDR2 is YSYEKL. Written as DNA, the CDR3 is TGCGCCAGCAGCCAAGATTCAGCCTGGGTCTCTGGGGCCAACGTCCTGACTTTC. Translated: CASSQDSAWVSGANVLTF.

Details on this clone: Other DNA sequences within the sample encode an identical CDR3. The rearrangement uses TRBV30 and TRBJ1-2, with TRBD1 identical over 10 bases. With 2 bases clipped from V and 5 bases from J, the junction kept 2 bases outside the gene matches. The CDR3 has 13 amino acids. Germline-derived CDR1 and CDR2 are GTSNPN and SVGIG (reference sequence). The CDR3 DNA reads TGTGCCTGGAGTCGGGACAGGGGTTATGGCTACACCTTC. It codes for CAWSRDRGYGYTF.

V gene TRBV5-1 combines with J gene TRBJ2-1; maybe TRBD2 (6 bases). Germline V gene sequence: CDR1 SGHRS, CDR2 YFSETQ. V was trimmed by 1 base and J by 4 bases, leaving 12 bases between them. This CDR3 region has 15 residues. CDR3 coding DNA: TGCGCCAGCAGCTTGTCCGCGGGGCATTACAATGAGCAGTTCTTC. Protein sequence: CASSLSAGHYNEQFF. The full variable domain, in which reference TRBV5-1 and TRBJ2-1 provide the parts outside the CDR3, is KAGVTQTPRYLIKTRGQQVTLSCSPISGHRSVSWYQQTPGQGLQFLFEYFSETQRNKGNFPGRFSGRQFSNSRSEMNVSTLELGDSALYLCASSLSAGHYNEQFFGPGTRLTVL.